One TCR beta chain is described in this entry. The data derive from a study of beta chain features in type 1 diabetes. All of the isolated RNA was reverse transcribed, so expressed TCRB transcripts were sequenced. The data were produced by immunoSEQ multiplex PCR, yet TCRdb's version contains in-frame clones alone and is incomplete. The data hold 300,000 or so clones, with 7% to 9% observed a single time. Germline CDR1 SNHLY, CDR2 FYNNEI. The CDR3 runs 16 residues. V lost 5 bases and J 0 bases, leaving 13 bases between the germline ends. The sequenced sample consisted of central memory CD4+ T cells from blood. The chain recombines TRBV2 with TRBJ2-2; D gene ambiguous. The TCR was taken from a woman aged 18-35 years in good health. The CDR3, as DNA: TGTGCCAGCAGTCCGTCCTCACACGCGAACACCGGGGAGCTGTTTTTT. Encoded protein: CASSPSSHANTGELFF.